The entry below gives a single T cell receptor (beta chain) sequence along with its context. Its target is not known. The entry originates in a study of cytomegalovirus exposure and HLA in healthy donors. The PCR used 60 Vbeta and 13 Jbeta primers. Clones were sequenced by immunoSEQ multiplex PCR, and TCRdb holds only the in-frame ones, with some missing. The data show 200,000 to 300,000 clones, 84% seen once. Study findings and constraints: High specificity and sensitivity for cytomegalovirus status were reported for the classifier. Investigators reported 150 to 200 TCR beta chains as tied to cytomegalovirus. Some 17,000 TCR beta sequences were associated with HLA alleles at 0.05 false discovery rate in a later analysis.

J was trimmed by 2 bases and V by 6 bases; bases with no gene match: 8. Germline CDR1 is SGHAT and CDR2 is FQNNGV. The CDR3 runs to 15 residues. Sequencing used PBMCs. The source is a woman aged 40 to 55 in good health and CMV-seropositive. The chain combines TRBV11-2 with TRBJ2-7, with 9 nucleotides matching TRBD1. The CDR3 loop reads CASSPDRGLTYEQYF. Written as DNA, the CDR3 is TGTGCCAGCAGTCCGGACAGGGGCCTAACCTACGAGCAGTACTTC.